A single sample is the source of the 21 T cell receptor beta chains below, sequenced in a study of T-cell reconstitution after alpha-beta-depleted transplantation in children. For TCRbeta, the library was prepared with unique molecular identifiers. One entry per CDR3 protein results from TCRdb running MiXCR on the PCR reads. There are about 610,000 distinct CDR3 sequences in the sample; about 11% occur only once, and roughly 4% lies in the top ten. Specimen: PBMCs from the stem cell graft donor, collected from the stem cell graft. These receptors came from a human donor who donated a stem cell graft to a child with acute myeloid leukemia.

In nucleotides, the CDR3 is TGTGCCAGCAGTTTAGGAGCCGTAGAAGAGACCCAGTACTTC. Translated, it gives CASSLGAVEETQYF. V usage is TRBV28 and J usage is TRBJ2-5; D not certain. The V and J ends lost 2 bases and 3 bases respectively, with 10 bases between them. The CDR3 is 14 amino acids. The germline gives CDR1 MDHEN, CDR2 SYDVKM.

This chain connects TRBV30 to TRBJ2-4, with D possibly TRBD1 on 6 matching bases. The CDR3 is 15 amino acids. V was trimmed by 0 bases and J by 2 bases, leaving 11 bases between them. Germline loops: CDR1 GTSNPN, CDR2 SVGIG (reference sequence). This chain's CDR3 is CAWSVGWGPKNIQYF. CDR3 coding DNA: TGTGCCTGGAGTGTGGGTTGGGGGCCCAAAAACATTCAGTACTTC. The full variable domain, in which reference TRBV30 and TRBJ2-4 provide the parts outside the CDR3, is SQTIHQWPATLVQPVGSPLSLECTVEGTSNPNLYWYRQAAGRGLQLLFYSVGIGQISSEVPQNLSASRPQDRQFILSSKKLLLSDSGFYLCAWSVGWGPKNIQYFGAGTRLSVL.

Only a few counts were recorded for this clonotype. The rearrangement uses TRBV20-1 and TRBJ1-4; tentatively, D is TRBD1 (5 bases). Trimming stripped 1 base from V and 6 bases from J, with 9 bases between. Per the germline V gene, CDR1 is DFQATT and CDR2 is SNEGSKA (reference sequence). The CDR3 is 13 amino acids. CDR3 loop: CSARGVGDEKLFF. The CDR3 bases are TGCAGTGCTAGAGGGGTGGGGGATGAAAAACTGTTTTTT.

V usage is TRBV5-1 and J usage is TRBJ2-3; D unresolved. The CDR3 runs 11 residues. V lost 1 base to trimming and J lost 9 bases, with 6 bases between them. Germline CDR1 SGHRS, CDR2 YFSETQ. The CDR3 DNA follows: TGCGCCAGCAGCTTGACGGCCACGCAGTATTTT. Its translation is CASSLTATQYF.

CDR3 sequence reads: CASRETGIQPQHF. CDR3 DNA sequence: TGTGCCAGCAGGGAGACAGGGATCCAGCCCCAGCATTTT. The V call is TRBV6-1, the J call TRBJ1-5; 7 nucleotides align to TRBD1. Germline V lookup: CDR1 MNHNS, CDR2 SASEGT. The length of the CDR3 is 13 residues. V lost 6 bases, J lost 7 bases, and 6 bases stayed unmatched.

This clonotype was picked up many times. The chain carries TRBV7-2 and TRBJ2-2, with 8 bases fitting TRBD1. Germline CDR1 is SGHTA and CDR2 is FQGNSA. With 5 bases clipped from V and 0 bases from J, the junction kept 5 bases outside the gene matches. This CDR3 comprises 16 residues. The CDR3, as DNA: TGTGCCAGCAGCCCGATGACAGGGGCGAACACCGGGGAGCTGTTTTTT. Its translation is CASSPMTGANTGELFF.

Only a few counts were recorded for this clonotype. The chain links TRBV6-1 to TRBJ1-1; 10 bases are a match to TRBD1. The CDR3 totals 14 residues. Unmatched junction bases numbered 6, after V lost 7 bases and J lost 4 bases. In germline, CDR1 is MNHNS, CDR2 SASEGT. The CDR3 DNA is TGTGCCAGCACCGGCCGGGACAGGGGCACTGAAGCTTTCTTT. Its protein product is CASTGRDRGTEAFF.

The CDR3 DNA reads TGCAGTGCTAGCGGAGGGGGGTATGAGCAGTTCTTC. Translated, it gives CSASGGGYEQFF. The chain recombines TRBV20-1 with TRBJ2-1; perhaps D is TRBD1 or TRBD2 (6 bases each). CDR1 DFQATT and CDR2 SNEGSKA come from the germline V gene (reference sequence). V lost 3 bases to trimming and J lost 8 bases, with 11 bases between them. This CDR3 has 12 amino acids.

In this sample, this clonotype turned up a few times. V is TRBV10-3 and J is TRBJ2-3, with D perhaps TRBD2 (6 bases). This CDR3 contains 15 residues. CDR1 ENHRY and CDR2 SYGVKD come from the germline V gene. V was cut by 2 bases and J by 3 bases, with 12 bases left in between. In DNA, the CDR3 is TGTGCCATCAGTGAGCCGACCCGGGAGACAGATACGCAGTATTTT. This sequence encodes CAISEPTRETDTQYF.

The CDR3 bases are TGTGCCAGCACCCGTGTCGGGGAGGGTCGAGGCTACGAGCAGTACTTC. Translating gives CASTRVGEGRGYEQYF. The chain links TRBV2 to TRBJ2-7; 7 bases match TRBD2. The CDR3 spans 16 residues. The germline gives CDR1 SNHLY, CDR2 FYNNEI. Trimming at V came to 7 bases and at J to 3 bases, leaving 15 bases not matched to a gene.

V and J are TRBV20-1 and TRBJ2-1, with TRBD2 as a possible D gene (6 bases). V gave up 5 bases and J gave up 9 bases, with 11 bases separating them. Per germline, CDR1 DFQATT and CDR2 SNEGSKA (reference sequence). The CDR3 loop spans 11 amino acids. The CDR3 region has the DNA TGCAGTGCTCGGGAGTCGGTTGAGCAGTTCTTC. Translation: CSARESVEQFF.

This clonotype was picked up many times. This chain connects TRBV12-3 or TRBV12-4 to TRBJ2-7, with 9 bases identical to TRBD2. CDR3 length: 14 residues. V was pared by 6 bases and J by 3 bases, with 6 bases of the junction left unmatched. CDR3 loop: CASSRTSAHYEQYF. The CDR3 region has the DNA TGTGCCAGCAGCCGGACTAGCGCACACTACGAGCAGTACTTC.

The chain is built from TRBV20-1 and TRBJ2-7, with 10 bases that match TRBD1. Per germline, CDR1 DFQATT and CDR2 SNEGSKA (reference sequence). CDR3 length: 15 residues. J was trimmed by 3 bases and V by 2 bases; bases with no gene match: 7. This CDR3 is CSARPWTGGRYEQYF. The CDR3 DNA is TGCAGTGCTAGACCCTGGACAGGGGGTCGCTACGAGCAGTACTTC.

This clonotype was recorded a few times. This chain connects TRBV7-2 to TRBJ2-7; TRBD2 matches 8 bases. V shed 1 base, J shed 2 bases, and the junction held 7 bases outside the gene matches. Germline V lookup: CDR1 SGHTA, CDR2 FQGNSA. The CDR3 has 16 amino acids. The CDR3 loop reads CASSLGGIAGTYEQYF. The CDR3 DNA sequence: TGTGCCAGCAGCTTAGGAGGAATAGCGGGAACCTACGAGCAGTACTTC.

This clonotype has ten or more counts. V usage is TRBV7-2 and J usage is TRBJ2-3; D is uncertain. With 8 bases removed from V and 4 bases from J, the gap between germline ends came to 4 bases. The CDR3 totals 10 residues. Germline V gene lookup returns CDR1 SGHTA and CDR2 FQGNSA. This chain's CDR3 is CASGADTQYF. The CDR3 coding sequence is TGTGCCAGCGGGGCAGATACGCAGTATTTT.

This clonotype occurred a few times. CDR3 residues: CASSLKATANTEAFF. The CDR3 region has the DNA TGTGCCAGCAGTTTAAAGGCCACAGCGAACACTGAAGCTTTCTTT. The chain combines TRBV12-3 or TRBV12-4 with TRBJ1-1, with D unclear. This CDR3 contains 15 residues. Deletions cut 2 bases from V and 1 base from J, with 11 bases between.

The DNA of the CDR3 is TGTGCCAGCAGGTCCGGGACAGGGAGGAATACGCAGTATTTT. It specifies CASRSGTGRNTQYF. The chain combines TRBV6-1 with TRBJ2-3; 9 bases align to TRBD1. CDR1 is MNHNS, CDR2 SASEGT, per germline. CDR3 length: 14 amino acids. With 6 bases clipped from V and 7 bases from J, the junction kept 8 bases outside the gene matches.

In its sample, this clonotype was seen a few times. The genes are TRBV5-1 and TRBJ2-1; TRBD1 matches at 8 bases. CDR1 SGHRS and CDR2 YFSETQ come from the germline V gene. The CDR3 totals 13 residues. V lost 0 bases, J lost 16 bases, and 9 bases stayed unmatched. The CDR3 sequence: CASSLDLKDREFF. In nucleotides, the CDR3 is TGCGCCAGCAGCTTGGACCTGAAGGACAGGGAATTCTTC.

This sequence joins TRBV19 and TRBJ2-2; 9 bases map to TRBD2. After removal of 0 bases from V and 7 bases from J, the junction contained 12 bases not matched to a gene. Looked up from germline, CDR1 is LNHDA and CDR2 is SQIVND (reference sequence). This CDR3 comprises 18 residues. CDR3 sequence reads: CASSIDLYGLAKGGELFF. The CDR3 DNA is TGTGCCAGTAGTATAGATCTATATGGACTAGCGAAAGGCGGGGAGCTGTTTTTT.

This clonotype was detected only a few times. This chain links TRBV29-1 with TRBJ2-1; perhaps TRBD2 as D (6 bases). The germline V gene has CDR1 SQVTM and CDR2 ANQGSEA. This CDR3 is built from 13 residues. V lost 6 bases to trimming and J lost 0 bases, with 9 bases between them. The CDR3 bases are TGCAGCGTCTTGGGGGGCTCCTACAATGAGCAGTTCTTC. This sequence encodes CSVLGGSYNEQFF.

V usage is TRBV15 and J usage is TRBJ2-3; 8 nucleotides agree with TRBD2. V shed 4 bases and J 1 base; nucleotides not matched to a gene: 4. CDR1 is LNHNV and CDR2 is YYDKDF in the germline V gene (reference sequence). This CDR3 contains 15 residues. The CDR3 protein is CATSTAGVRTDTQYF. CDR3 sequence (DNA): TGTGCCACCAGCACAGCGGGAGTACGCACAGATACGCAGTATTTT.